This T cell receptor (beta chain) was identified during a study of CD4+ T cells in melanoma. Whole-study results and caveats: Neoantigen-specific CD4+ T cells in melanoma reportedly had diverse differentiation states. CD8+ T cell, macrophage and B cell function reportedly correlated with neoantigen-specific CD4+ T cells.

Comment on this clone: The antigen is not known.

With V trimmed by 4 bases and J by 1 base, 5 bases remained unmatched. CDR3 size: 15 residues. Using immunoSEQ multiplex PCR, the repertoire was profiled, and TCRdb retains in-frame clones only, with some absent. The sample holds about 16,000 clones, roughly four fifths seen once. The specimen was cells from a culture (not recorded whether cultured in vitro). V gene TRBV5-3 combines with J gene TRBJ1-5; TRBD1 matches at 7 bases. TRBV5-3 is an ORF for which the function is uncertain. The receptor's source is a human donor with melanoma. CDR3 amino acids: CARSPGQDSNQPQHF. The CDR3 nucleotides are TGTGCCAGAAGCCCAGGACAGGACAGCAATCAGCCCCAGCATTTT.